This T cell receptor (beta chain) was identified in a study of blood T cells in healthy people across ages. General study points: Higher naive T cell percentage went strongly together with higher TCR beta diversity.

This clonotype was observed many times. Its antigen is as yet unknown. Peripheral blood, roughly 9.1 milliliters per donor, was collected. The V and J ends lost 2 bases and 3 bases, in that order; junction bases with no gene match: 3. CDR1 is SGDLS and CDR2 is YYNGEE in the germline V gene. This CDR3 comprises 14 residues. A second PCR, run for about 7 to 11 cycles, used a sample-barcoded 5' primer plus a J-beta primer mix. TCRdb processed the 5' RACE reads anew with MiXCR; each CDR3 protein has one entry. The data hold 1.5 million to 2 million distinct CDR3 sequences, with roughly 27% observed a single time.

This sequence originates from a woman between 25 and 40 years old in good health. This sequence joins TRBV9 and TRBJ2-7, with TRBD1 identical over 9 bases. The sample comprised blood. CDR3 protein: CASSVRDRDYEQYF. As DNA, the CDR3 is TGTGCCAGCAGCGTCCGGGACAGGGACTACGAGCAGTACTTC.